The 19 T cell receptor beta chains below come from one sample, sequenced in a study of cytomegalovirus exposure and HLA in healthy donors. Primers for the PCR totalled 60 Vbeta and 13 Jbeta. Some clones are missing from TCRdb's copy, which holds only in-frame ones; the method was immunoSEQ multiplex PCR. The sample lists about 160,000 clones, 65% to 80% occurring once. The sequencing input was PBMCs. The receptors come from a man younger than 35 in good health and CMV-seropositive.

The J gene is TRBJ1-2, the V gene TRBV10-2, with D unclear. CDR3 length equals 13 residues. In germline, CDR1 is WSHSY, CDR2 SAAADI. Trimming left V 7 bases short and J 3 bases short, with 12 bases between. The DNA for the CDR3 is TGCGCCAGCACTTTTGGCCAAGACTATGGCTACACCTTC. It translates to CASTFGQDYGYTF.

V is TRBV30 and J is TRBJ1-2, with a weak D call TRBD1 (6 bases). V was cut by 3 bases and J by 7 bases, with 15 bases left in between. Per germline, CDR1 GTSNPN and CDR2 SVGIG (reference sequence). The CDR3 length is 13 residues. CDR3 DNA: TGTGCCTGGAGAGAACAGGGAGGGCTTGGCTACACCTTC. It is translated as CAWREQGGLGYTF.

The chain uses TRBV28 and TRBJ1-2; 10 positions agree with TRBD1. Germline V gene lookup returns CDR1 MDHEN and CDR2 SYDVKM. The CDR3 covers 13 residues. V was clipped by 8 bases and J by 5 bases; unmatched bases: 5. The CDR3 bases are TGTGCCAGCCGCGGGACAGGGGCGTATGGCTACACCTTC. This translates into CASRGTGAYGYTF.

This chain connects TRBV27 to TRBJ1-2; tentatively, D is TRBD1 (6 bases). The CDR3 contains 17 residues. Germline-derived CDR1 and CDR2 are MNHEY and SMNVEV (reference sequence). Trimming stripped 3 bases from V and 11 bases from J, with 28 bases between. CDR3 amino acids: CASSFSGKTGDSFGYTF. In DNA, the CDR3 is TGTGCCAGCAGTTTCAGTGGGAAGACAGGCGACTCGTTTGGTTACACCTTC.

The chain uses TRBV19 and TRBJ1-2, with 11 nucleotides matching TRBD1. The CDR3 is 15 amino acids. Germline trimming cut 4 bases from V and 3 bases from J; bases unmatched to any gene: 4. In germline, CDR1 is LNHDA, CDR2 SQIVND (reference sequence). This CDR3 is CASSTQGQGDYGYTF. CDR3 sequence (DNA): TGTGCCAGTAGTACACAGGGACAGGGGGACTATGGCTACACCTTC.

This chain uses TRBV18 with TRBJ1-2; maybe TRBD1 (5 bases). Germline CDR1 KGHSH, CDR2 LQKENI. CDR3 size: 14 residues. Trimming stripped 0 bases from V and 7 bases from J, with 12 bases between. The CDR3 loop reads CASSPPTRQGGYTF. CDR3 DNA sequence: TGTGCCAGCTCACCACCTACCCGTCAGGGTGGCTACACCTTC.

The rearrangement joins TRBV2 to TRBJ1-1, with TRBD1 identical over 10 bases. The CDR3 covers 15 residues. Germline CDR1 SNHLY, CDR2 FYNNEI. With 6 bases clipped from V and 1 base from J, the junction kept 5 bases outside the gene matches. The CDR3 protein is CASRGDRGENTEAFF. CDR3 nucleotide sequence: TGTGCCAGCAGGGGGGACAGGGGCGAGAACACTGAAGCTTTCTTT.

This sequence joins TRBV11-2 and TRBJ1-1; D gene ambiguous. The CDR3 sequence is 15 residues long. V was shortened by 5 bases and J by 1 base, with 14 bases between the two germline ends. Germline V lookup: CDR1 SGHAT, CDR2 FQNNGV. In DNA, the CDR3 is TGTGCCAGCAGCGCTGCGAGGGTGGGGAACACTGAAGCTTTCTTT. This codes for CASSAARVGNTEAFF.

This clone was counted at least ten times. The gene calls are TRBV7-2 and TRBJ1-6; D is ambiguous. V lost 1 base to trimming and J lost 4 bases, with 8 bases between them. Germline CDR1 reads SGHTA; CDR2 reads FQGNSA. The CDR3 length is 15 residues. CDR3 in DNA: TGTGCCAGCAGCTTAGATGCGGGTTATAATTCACCCCTCCACTTT. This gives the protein CASSLDAGYNSPLHF.

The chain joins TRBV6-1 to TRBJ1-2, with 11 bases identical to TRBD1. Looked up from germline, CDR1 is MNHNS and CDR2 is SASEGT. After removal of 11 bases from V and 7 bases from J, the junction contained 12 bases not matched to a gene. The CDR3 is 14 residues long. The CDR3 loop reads CAGRDRGDLSGYTF. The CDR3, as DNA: TGTGCCGGCCGGGACAGGGGGGACCTTAGTGGCTACACCTTC.

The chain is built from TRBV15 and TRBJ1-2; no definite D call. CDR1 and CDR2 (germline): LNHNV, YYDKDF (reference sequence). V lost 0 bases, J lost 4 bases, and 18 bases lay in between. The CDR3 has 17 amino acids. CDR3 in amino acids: CATSREGRQNPLYGYTF. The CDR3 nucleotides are TGTGCCACCAGCAGAGAAGGGAGGCAAAATCCCCTCTATGGCTACACCTTC.

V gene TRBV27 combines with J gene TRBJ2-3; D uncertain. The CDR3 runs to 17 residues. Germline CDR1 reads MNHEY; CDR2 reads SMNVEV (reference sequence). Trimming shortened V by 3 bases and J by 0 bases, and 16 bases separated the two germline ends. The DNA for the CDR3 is TGTGCCAGCAGTTTTGTGTATCCTCCCACTAGCACAGATACGCAGTATTTT. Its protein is CASSFVYPPTSTDTQYF.

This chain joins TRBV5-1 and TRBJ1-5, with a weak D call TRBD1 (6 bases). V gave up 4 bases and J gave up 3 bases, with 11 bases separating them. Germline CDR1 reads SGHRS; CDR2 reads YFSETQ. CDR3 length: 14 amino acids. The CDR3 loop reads CASSTGQPNQPQHF. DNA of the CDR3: TGCGCCAGCAGCACCGGACAGCCCAATCAGCCCCAGCATTTT. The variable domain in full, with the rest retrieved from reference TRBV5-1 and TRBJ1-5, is KAGVTQTPRYLIKTRGQQVTLSCSPISGHRSVSWYQQTPGQGLQFLFEYFSETQRNKGNFPGRFSGRQFSNSRSEMNVSTLELGDSALYLCASSTGQPNQPQHFGDGTRLSIL.

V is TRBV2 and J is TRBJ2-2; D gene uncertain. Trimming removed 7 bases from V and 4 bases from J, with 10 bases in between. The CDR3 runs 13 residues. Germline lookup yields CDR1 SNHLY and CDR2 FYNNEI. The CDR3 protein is CASIASGTGELFF. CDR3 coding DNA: TGTGCCAGCATCGCCAGTGGCACCGGGGAGCTGTTTTTT.

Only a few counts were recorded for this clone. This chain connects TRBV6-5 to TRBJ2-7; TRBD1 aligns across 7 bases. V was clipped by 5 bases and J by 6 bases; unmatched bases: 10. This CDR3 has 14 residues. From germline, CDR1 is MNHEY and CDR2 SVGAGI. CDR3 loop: CASSELGQPLEQYV. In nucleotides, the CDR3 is TGTGCCAGCAGTGAATTGGGACAGCCCCTCGAGCAGTACGTC.

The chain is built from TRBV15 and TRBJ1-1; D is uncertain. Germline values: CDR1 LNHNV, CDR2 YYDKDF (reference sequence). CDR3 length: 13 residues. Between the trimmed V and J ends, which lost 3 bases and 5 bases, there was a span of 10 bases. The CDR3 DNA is TGTGCCACCAGCAGGACACCCGGAACTGAAGCTTTCTTT. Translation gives CATSRTPGTEAFF.

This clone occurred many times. DNA of the CDR3: TGTGCCAGCAGCTTAGGGGCGCTGGCTGAAGCTTTCTTT. This translates into CASSLGALAEAFF. The chain employs TRBV7-8 and TRBJ1-1; no definite D call. Trimming shortened V by 1 base and J by 6 bases, and 9 bases separated the two germline ends. Germline-derived CDR1 and CDR2 are SGHVS and FQNEAQ. The CDR3 covers 13 residues. Based on the CDR3 plus reference TRBV7-8 and TRBJ1-1, the full variable domain is GAGVSQSPRYKVAKRGQDVALRCDPISGHVSLFWYQQALGQGPEFLTYFQNEAQLDKSGLPSDRFFAERPEGSVSTLKIQRTQQEDSAVYLCASSLGALAEAFFGQGTRLTVV.

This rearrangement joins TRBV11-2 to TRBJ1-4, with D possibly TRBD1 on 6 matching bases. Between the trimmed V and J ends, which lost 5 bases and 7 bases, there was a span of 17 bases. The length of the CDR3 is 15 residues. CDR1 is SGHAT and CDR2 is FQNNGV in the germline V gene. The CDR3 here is CASSPTQGGSEKLFF. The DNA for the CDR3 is TGTGCCAGCAGCCCTACACAGGGTGGAAGTGAAAAACTGTTTTTT.

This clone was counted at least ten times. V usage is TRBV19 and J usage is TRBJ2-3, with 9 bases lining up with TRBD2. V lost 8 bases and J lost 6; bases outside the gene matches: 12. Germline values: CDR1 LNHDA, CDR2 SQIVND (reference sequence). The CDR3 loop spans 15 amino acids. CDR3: CASGHGGGARDTQYF. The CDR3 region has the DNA TGTGCCAGTGGCCATGGCGGGGGGGCCCGCGATACGCAGTATTTT. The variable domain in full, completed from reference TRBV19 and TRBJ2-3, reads DGGITQSPKYLFRKEGQNVTLSCEQNLNHDAMYWYRQDPGQGLRLIYYSQIVNDFQKGDIAEGYSVSREKKESFPLTVTSAQKNPTAFYLCASGHGGGARDTQYFGPGTRLTVL.